These 31 T cell receptor beta chains came from one sample sequenced in a study of blood T cell repertoires in COVID-19. Clones were sequenced by immunoSEQ multiplex PCR, and TCRdb holds only the in-frame ones, with some missing. The repertoire holds roughly 95,000 clones, with 70% to 85% as singletons. The material sequenced was peripheral blood. These receptors all come from a human donor in a cohort sampled during active COVID-19.

This sequence joins TRBV14 and TRBJ1-6; a weak D match, TRBD1 (5 bases). This CDR3 has 15 residues. Germline values: CDR1 SGHDN, CDR2 FVKESK. V gave up 4 bases and J gave up 8 bases, with 15 bases separating them. CDR3 coding DNA: TGTGCCAGCAGCCCCTACAGGACCAAGGATTCACCCCTCCACTTT. Amino acids: CASSPYRTKDSPLHF.

This chain joins TRBV19 and TRBJ2-4; 8 bases agree with TRBD1. Germline V gene lookup returns CDR1 LNHDA and CDR2 SQIVND (reference sequence). CDR3 length equals 15 residues. V lost 5 bases and J lost 1; bases outside the gene matches: 4. The CDR3 loop is CASSPDRAAKNIQYF. CDR3 coding DNA: TGTGCCAGTAGTCCGGACAGGGCGGCCAAAAACATTCAGTACTTC.

The chain recombines TRBV10-2 with TRBJ1-1; 7 bases match TRBD1. With V trimmed by 5 bases and J by 4 bases, 4 bases remained unmatched. Germline lookup yields CDR1 WSHSY and CDR2 SAAADI. The CDR3 has 13 amino acids. The CDR3 sequence: CASSTQGSTEAFF. The DNA of the CDR3 is TGCGCCAGCAGTACACAGGGGAGCACTGAAGCTTTCTTT.

This chain links TRBV2 with TRBJ2-2, with 11 bases lining up with TRBD2. The trim removed 8 bases at V and 5 bases at J, leaving 10 bases unmatched. CDR3 length: 16 residues. Germline V gives CDR1 SNHLY, CDR2 FYNNEI. CDR3 DNA: TGTGCCAGCGCACCCGTAGCGGGAGGGAGGACCGGGGAGCTGTTTTTT. Protein product: CASAPVAGGRTGELFF.

The rearrangement joins TRBV27 to TRBJ2-1, with 7 bases matching TRBD1. V lost 0 bases, J lost 4 bases, and 9 bases stayed unmatched. CDR3 length equals 17 residues. In germline, CDR1 is MNHEY, CDR2 SMNVEV (reference sequence). The CDR3: CASSLSQTGIGYNEQFF. The CDR3 DNA sequence: TGTGCCAGCAGTTTATCTCAGACAGGGATTGGTTACAATGAGCAGTTCTTC.

A word on this clone: One end of the junction is discordant with germline, which a read error may explain. The genes are TRBV7-7 and TRBJ1-3, with D unresolved. The CDR3 consists of 15 residues. Germline V gives CDR1 SSHAT, CDR2 FNYEAQ (reference sequence). DNA of the CDR3: TGTGCTAGCAGCTTTTCACACGACTCTGGAAACACCATATATTTT. This sequence encodes CASSFSHDSGNTIYF.

As to this clone: The sample holds other DNA sequences that translate to the same CDR3. J is TRBJ2-1 and V is TRBV18; 11 bases map to TRBD2. This CDR3 has 14 amino acids. Losses at the gene ends were 3 bases for V and 7 bases for J; bases not matched to a gene: 2. Germline V gene data show CDR1 as KGHSH and CDR2 as LQKENI. CDR3 DNA sequence: TGTGCCAGCTCACCGGGGACTAGCGGTAATGAGCAGTTCTTC. This sequence encodes CASSPGTSGNEQFF.

This chain links TRBV27 with TRBJ1-1, with D possibly TRBD1 on 5 matching bases. Germline CDR1 reads MNHEY; CDR2 reads SMNVEV (reference sequence). The CDR3 consists of 15 residues. V was clipped by 5 bases and J by 10 bases, with 23 bases between them. This CDR3 is CASSRGGYANYRAFF. CDR3 bases: TGTGCCAGCAGTAGGGGCGGCTACGCTAATTATAGAGCTTTCTTT.

CDR3 residues: CASSQPGVNTEAFF. CDR3 in DNA: TGTGCCAGCAGCCAACCGGGGGTGAACACTGAAGCTTTCTTT. The chain has TRBV3-1 (or the pseudogene TRBV3-2) and TRBJ1-1; TRBD1 might be the D (5 bases). Germline V gene data show CDR1 as LGHDT and CDR2 as YNNKEL (reference sequence). The CDR3 is 14 amino acids. V was shortened by 2 bases and J by 0 bases, with 7 bases between the two germline ends.

The chain employs TRBV7-8 and TRBJ2-3; D gene uncertain. The CDR3 consists of 14 residues. Germline V lookup: CDR1 SGHVS, CDR2 FQNEAQ. V lost 1 base to trimming and J lost 4 bases, with 9 bases between them. The CDR3 DNA follows: TGTGCCAGCAGCTTAGGGGCTGCGTCAGATACGCAGTATTTT. It is translated as CASSLGAASDTQYF.

The chain joins TRBV24-1 to TRBJ1-5; TRBD1 matches 10 bases. The CDR3 has 14 residues. Trimming took 5 bases from V and 7 from J; bases not matched to a gene: 4. CDR1 is KGHDR and CDR2 is SFDVKD in the germline V gene. The CDR3 sequence: CATSGQGAGQPQHF. In DNA form, the CDR3 reads TGTGCCACCAGTGGACAGGGGGCTGGGCAGCCCCAGCATTTT.

V is TRBV19 and J is TRBJ1-3; 7 nucleotides match TRBD1. This CDR3 spans 15 amino acids. Per germline, CDR1 LNHDA and CDR2 SQIVND (reference sequence). Trimming at V came to 3 bases and at J to 0 bases, leaving 2 bases not matched to a gene. This CDR3 reads CASSIAGGSGNTIYF. DNA of the CDR3: TGTGCCAGTAGTATCGCAGGGGGCTCTGGAAACACCATATATTTT. The full variable domain, with the rest looked up from reference TRBV19 and TRBJ1-3, is DGGITQSPKYLFRKEGQNVTLSCEQNLNHDAMYWYRQDPGQGLRLIYYSQIVNDFQKGDIAEGYSVSREKKESFPLTVTSAQKNPTAFYLCASSIAGGSGNTIYFGEGSWLTVV.

This chain links TRBV4-3 with TRBJ1-1; possible D gene TRBD1, 6 bases. V shed 4 bases and J shed 4 bases, with 16 bases lying between them. CDR3 length: 15 residues. Germline V CDR1 and CDR2: LGHNA, YSLEER. For the CDR3, the DNA is TGCGCCAGCAGCCGGATGGACAGTGGGTTCACTGAAGCTTTCTTT. It translates to CASSRMDSGFTEAFF.

The chain recombines TRBV21-1 with TRBJ1-4; TRBD1 is the table's D call, not checked against the DNA. TRBV21-1 constitutes a pseudogene. The CDR3 spans 14 residues. The CDR3 DNA is TGTGCCAGCGGGAGGGGGACAGGCTGGGAAAAACTGTTTTTT. It codes for CASGRGTGWEKLFF.

The rearrangement links TRBV6-5 to TRBJ1-1; TRBD1 aligns across 8 bases. V lost 2 bases to trimming and J lost 4 bases; unmatched junction nucleotides: 3. Germline assignment: CDR1 MNHEY and CDR2 SVGAGI. The CDR3 loop spans 14 amino acids. The CDR3 DNA is TGTGCCAGCAGTTACCGGACAGGGACCACTGAAGCTTTCTTT. Translation gives CASSYRTGTTEAFF.

V and J are TRBV7-3 and TRBJ2-7, with TRBD1 identical over 11 bases. V was pared by 4 bases and J by 5 bases, with 4 bases of the junction left unmatched. The CDR3 is made up of 14 amino acids. Germline CDR1 reads SGHTA; CDR2 reads FQGTGA. The CDR3 is CASSYGQGANEQYF. The CDR3 DNA reads as TGTGCCAGCAGCTATGGACAGGGGGCCAACGAGCAGTACTTC.

The DNA for the CDR3 is TGTGCCAGCAGCTTAACTAGCAGCAACACAGATACGCAGTATTTT. Residues: CASSLTSSNTDTQYF. The chain is built from TRBV7-8 and TRBJ2-3; a weak D match, TRBD2 (6 bases). CDR3 length: 15 residues. Between the trimmed V and J ends, which lost 2 bases and 2 bases, there was a span of 11 bases. Germline CDR1 SGHVS, CDR2 FQNEAQ.

This clone was found once. Here the CDR3 DNA reads TGCGCCAGCAGGGACCAGCGGGTACCTACAGATACGCAGTATTTT. This encodes CASRDQRVPTDTQYF. The gene calls are TRBV5-1 and TRBJ2-3, with D maybe TRBD2 (6 bases). This CDR3 has 15 residues. Trimming took off 5 bases at V and 3 bases at J, with 16 bases between the two ends. Germline loops: CDR1 SGHRS, CDR2 YFSETQ.

The V gene is TRBV7-2, the J gene TRBJ1-1; D not certain. This CDR3 is 15 amino acids long. The V end was cut by 5 bases, the J end by 0 bases, with 13 bases between. The V gene's germline CDR1 is SGHTA and CDR2 FQGNSA. CDR3 nucleotides: TGTGCCAGCAGCGCGGGTTTGGCTATGAACACTGAAGCTTTCTTT. Translation gives CASSAGLAMNTEAFF. Using reference TRBV7-2 and TRBJ1-1 for the parts outside the CDR3, the full variable domain is GAGVSQSPSNKVTEKGKDVELRCDPISGHTALYWYRQSLGQGLEFLIYFQGNSAPDKSGLPSDRFSAERTGGSVSTLTIQRTQQEDSAVYLCASSAGLAMNTEAFFGQGTRLTVV.

Only one count was recorded for this clone. This chain connects TRBV18 to TRBJ2-3; 7 positions agree with TRBD2. The CDR3 consists of 14 residues. CDR1 and CDR2 (germline): KGHSH, LQKENI. V gave up 3 bases and J gave up 5 bases; unmatched junction bases: 5. The CDR3 DNA follows: TGTGCCAGCTCACCCGGCGGGAGAGTAGATACGCAGTATTTT. Translating it yields CASSPGGRVDTQYF. Combining the CDR3 with reference TRBV18 and TRBJ2-3 gives the whole variable domain NAGVMQNPRHLVRRRGQEARLRCSPMKGHSHVYWYRQLPEEGLKFMVYLQKENIIDESGMPKERFSAEFPKEGPSILRIQQVVRGDSAAYFCASSPGGRVDTQYFGPGTRLTVL.

There are a few counts of this clone. The V call is TRBV27, the J call TRBJ1-2, with a possible D match to TRBD1 (5 bases). This CDR3 has 12 residues. The germline V gene encodes CDR1 MNHEY and CDR2 SMNVEV (reference sequence). V was pared by 9 bases and J by 2 bases, with 10 bases between. CDR3 sequence: CASRTGNYGYTF. The CDR3 DNA reads as TGTGCCAGTCGAACAGGAAACTATGGCTACACCTTC.

The CDR3 sequence: CASSLVRGEAFF. Written as DNA, the CDR3 is TGTGCCAGCAGTTTAGTCCGGGGTGAAGCTTTCTTT. This chain joins TRBV28 and TRBJ1-1; unclear D gene. The CDR3 runs 12 residues. Germline CDR1 is MDHEN and CDR2 is SYDVKM. The ends were cut back, 2 bases at V and 7 bases at J, with 8 bases in the middle.

This chain connects TRBV5-6 to TRBJ1-6; D not certain. Germline CDR1 and CDR2: SGHDT and YYEEEE. This CDR3 contains 15 residues. V gave up 1 base and J gave up 6 bases, with 11 bases separating them. DNA of the CDR3: TGTGCCAGCAGCTTGACTGGTTTTAGTAATTCACCCCTCCACTTT. It codes for CASSLTGFSNSPLHF.

The chain uses TRBV2 and TRBJ1-2, with D tentatively TRBD1 (5 bases). The CDR3 is 17 residues long. Germline V gene sequence: CDR1 SNHLY, CDR2 FYNNEI. V was trimmed by 3 bases and J by 5 bases, leaving 22 bases between them. In DNA form, the CDR3 reads TGTGCCAGCAGTGACAGACAGCTCACCCCCGGGCGATATGGCTACACCTTC. It encodes CASSDRQLTPGRYGYTF.

J is TRBJ2-7 and V is TRBV5-6; tentatively, D is TRBD1 (8 bases). Trimming pared 0 bases from V and 4 bases from J, leaving 11 bases between. CDR1 is SGHDT and CDR2 is YYEEEE in the germline V gene. This CDR3 comprises 14 residues. Here the CDR3 reads CASSLVQGGYEQYF. The CDR3 region has the DNA TGTGCCAGCAGCTTGGTACAGGGGGGGTACGAGCAGTACTTC.

The rearrangement uses TRBV11-2 and TRBJ2-1; the match to TRBD2 covers 8 bases. V lost 0 bases, J lost 9 bases, and 13 bases stayed unmatched. The CDR3 is made up of 17 amino acids. From germline, CDR1 is SGHAT and CDR2 FQNNGV. This CDR3 is CASSLDALAGGASEQFF. In DNA, the CDR3 is TGTGCCAGCAGCTTAGATGCGCTAGCGGGTGGGGCTAGTGAGCAGTTCTTC.

The chain links TRBV28 to TRBJ1-1; 7 nucleotides agree with TRBD1. The V gene end was trimmed by 6 bases and the J gene end by 5 bases; junction bases not matched to a gene: 15. Per germline, CDR1 MDHEN and CDR2 SYDVKM. CDR3 length: 16 amino acids. The CDR3 sequence is CASSTGGTARRTEAFF. The CDR3 DNA reads TGTGCCAGCAGCACTGGGGGGACAGCGAGGAGGACTGAAGCTTTCTTT.

The CDR3 reads CASSQQGSRTEAFF. The CDR3 DNA follows: TGCGCCAGCTCCCAGCAGGGTAGTAGAACTGAAGCTTTCTTT. The chain has TRBV5-1 and TRBJ1-1; D might be TRBD1 (5 bases). The length of the CDR3 is 14 residues. Trimming took off 7 bases at V and 5 bases at J, with 18 bases between the two ends. Germline CDR1 reads SGHRS; CDR2 reads YFSETQ. Supplemented by reference TRBV5-1 and TRBJ1-1, the full variable domain reads KAGVTQTPRYLIKTRGQQVTLSCSPISGHRSVSWYQQTPGQGLQFLFEYFSETQRNKGNFPGRFSGRQFSNSRSEMNVSTLELGDSALYLCASSQQGSRTEAFFGQGTRLTVV.

V gene TRBV9 combines with J gene TRBJ1-1, with TRBD1 as a possible D gene (5 bases). The length of the CDR3 is 16 residues. Germline V CDR1 and CDR2: SGDLS, YYNGEE. Trimming took off 0 bases at V and 5 bases at J, with 17 bases between the two ends. The CDR3: CASSVGDLGGDTEAFF. In DNA form, the CDR3 reads TGTGCCAGCAGCGTAGGGGACCTTGGGGGGGATACTGAAGCTTTCTTT.

This chain uses TRBV6-5 with TRBJ1-1; perhaps TRBD1 as D (6 bases). V shed 5 bases and J shed 0 bases, with 13 bases lying between them. The germline gives CDR1 MNHEY, CDR2 SVGAGI. The CDR3 totals 15 residues. The CDR3 sequence: CASSPRQAMNTEAFF. The DNA for the CDR3 is TGTGCCAGCAGTCCTAGACAGGCGATGAACACTGAAGCTTTCTTT.

The chain carries TRBV18 and TRBJ1-2; 7 nucleotides agree with TRBD1. The CDR3 sequence is 15 residues long. Trimming removed 2 bases from V and 0 bases from J; junction bases left unmatched: 3. The germline V gene has CDR1 KGHSH and CDR2 LQKENI. CDR3 coding DNA: TGTGCCAGCTCACCAGGGACAGTAACTAACTATGGCTACACCTTC. Translated: CASSPGTVTNYGYTF.